A selection of T cell receptor beta chains follows, all from one sample in a study of cytomegalovirus exposure and HLA in healthy donors. Clones were read by immunoSEQ multiplex PCR, and TCRdb kept only the in-frame ones, dropping some. This table holds over 85,000 clones, approximately 64% found once. Sequencing was performed on PBMCs. Every receptor here comes from a human donor in good health. Both conserved end residues are part of each CDR3. A D gene is named only where the DNA matches it firmly. Clone size appears in some rows only: once, few, many, or a class for an expanded clone.

>.|.|TRBV7-8|TRBJ2-7
TGTGCCAGCAGCTTAGTTAGGGGAACCTACGAGCAGTACTTC
CASSLVRGTYEQYF
>.|few|TRBV25-1|TRBJ1-5
TGTGCCAGCAGTGACGGGAGTAGCAATCAGCCCCAGCATTTT
CASSDGSSNQPQHF
>TRBD2|few|TRBV5-6|TRBJ2-5
TGTGCCAGCAGCGGGGGACTAGCGGGAGGAATCCAAGAGACCCAGTACTTC
CASSGGLAGGIQETQYF
>.|.|TRBV7-2|TRBJ1-1
TGTGCCAGCAGCTCAAACGCAGGGAAGACGTGGACTGAAGCTTTCTTT
CASSSNAGKTWTEAFF
>TRBD1|.|TRBV5-1|TRBJ2-7
TGCGCCAGCAGCCTGGGACAGGACAACTACGAGCAGTACTTC
CASSLGQDNYEQYF
>TRBD2|few|TRBV28|TRBJ2-7
TGTGCCAGCAGTTACGACCGCGGGGGGAGGGCTTCCTACGAGCAGTACTTC
CASSYDRGGRASYEQYF
>TRBD1|.|TRBV7-3|TRBJ2-6
TGTGCCAGCAGCATACAGGGGACTGGGGCCAACGTCCTGACTTTC
CASSIQGTGANVLTF
>.|.|TRBV20-1|TRBJ2-5
TGCAGTGCTAGCCAGGGAGAGACCCAGTACTTC
CSASQGETQYF
>.|.|TRBV29-1|TRBJ1-1
TGCAGCGCCTCCGGGAGACTTACTAACACTGAAGCTTTCTTT
CSASGRLTNTEAFF
>.|once|TRBV2|TRBJ2-7
TGTGCCAGCAGTGACTCCGGGGTTACGGGCAGATCCTACGAGCAGTACTTC
CASSDSGVTGRSYEQYF
>.|.|TRBV6-1|TRBJ2-2
TGTGCCAGCAGTGATCAAAGGGCTGGGGGCCGGTACCTGTTTTTT
CASSDQRAGGRYLFF
>.|.|TRBV5-1|TRBJ2-7
TGCGCCAGCAGCTTGGGTGTCAACTCCTACGAGCAGTACTTC
CASSLGVNSYEQYF
>TRBD1|.|TRBV27|TRBJ1-1
TGTGCCAGCAGTTTATCAACTGGGACAGGTGCTTTCTTT
CASSLSTGTGAFF
>.|few|TRBV5-1|TRBJ2-7
TGCGCCAGCAGGGGCAGGACACCCTACGAGCAGTACTTC
CASRGRTPYEQYF
>.|.|TRBV6-5|TRBJ1-1
TGTGCCAGCAGTTACTCGAGTTTTAGCACTGAAGCTTTCTTT
CASSYSSFSTEAFF
>.|once|TRBV7-2|TRBJ2-2
TGTGCCAGCAGCTTAGCGTCAGGGACACTAAACACCGGGGAGCTGTTTTTT
CASSLASGTLNTGELFF
>.|few|TRBV6-1|TRBJ1-1
TGTGCCAGCAGTGAAAAGGGCGGGAGCAGAAAAGCTTTCTTT
CASSEKGGSRKAFF
>.|.|TRBV11-2|TRBJ1-5
TGTGCCAGCAGCCGGGACATTAATCAGCCCCAGCATTTT
CASSRDINQPQHF
>TRBD1|.|TRBV6-5|TRBJ2-3
TGTGCCAGCAGCACCGACAGGGCTCCCACAGATACGCAGTATTTT
CASSTDRAPTDTQYF
>TRBD1|.|TRBV5-6|TRBJ2-7
TGTGCCAGCAGCTCCGGGACAGGGCTGAACGAGCAGTACTTC
CASSSGTGLNEQYF
>TRBD2|few|TRBV28|TRBJ2-1
TGTGCCAGCAGTTTGTACGTTGGCGGGAGGGCCCCCAATGAGCAGTTCTTC
CASSLYVGGRAPNEQFF
>TRBD2|.|TRBV5-1|TRBJ2-1
TGCGCCAGCAGCGGACGCGGGAGAAGAGGGTACAATGAGCAGTTCTTC
CASSGRGRRGYNEQFF
>TRBD1|.|TRBV6-1|TRBJ2-5
TGTGCCAGCACCCTGGGGAACAGGGGAAAGGAGACCCAGTACTTC
CASTLGNRGKETQYF
>.|few|TRBV4-1|TRBJ1-2
TGCGCCAGCAGCCAAGGCTTGCACTCGGGCTACACCTTC
CASSQGLHSGYTF
>.|.|TRBV19|TRBJ2-3
TGTGCCAGTAGTAGGGCAGCCGTATCCACAGATACGCAGTATTTT
CASSRAAVSTDTQYF
>TRBD1|once|TRBV4-1|TRBJ1-2
TGCGCCAGCAGCCAGGTTGACAGGGGCGACTATGGCTACACCTTC
CASSQVDRGDYGYTF
>.|.|TRBV12-5|TRBJ2-7
TGTGCTAGTGGTTTGGTACAAGGCAGGGGAAACGAGCAGTACTTC
CASGLVQGRGNEQYF
>.|.|TRBV5-1|TRBJ2-2
TGCGCCAGCAGCTTCTCGCGCGCCACCGGGGAGCTGTTTTTT
CASSFSRATGELFF
>.|.|TRBV4-1|TRBJ2-4
TGCGCCAGCAGCCAAGGTCGCCTCGGGGATGGGGAAAACATTCAGTACTTC
CASSQGRLGDGENIQYF
>TRBD2|.|TRBV19|TRBJ2-1
TGTGCCAGTAGTATCTCTAGCGGGAGTGGAGATGAGCAGTTCTTC
CASSISSGSGDEQFF
>TRBD1|once|TRBV5-1|TRBJ1-4
TGCGCCAGCAGCTCCGAGGACAGGAACTTAGCCAAAACTAATGAAAAACTGTTTTTT
CASSSEDRNLAKTNEKLFF
>TRBD1|.|TRBV5-1|TRBJ2-7
TGCGCCAGCAGCTCCGGGACAGGGGGCGCCCCTTCCTCCTACGAGCAGTACTTC
CASSSGTGGAPSSYEQYF
>TRBD2|.|TRBV12-5|TRBJ2-7
TGTGCTAGTGGTTTGGGAGGGGGACTAGCGGCCTACGAGCAGTACTTC
CASGLGGGLAAYEQYF
>TRBD2|.|TRBV2|TRBJ2-7
TGTGCCAGCAGTGAGCCCCCGGGACTAGTTGTCTCCTACGAGCAGTACTTC
CASSEPPGLVVSYEQYF
>.|few|TRBV28|TRBJ2-1
TGTGCCAGCAGTTTTCTCACTCTGAGATCCTACAATGAGCAGTTCTTC
CASSFLTLRSYNEQFF
>TRBD1|once|TRBV11-3|TRBJ2-2
TGTGCCAGCAGCCCGGACAGGGCGGCCGGGGAGCTGTTTTTT
CASSPDRAAGELFF